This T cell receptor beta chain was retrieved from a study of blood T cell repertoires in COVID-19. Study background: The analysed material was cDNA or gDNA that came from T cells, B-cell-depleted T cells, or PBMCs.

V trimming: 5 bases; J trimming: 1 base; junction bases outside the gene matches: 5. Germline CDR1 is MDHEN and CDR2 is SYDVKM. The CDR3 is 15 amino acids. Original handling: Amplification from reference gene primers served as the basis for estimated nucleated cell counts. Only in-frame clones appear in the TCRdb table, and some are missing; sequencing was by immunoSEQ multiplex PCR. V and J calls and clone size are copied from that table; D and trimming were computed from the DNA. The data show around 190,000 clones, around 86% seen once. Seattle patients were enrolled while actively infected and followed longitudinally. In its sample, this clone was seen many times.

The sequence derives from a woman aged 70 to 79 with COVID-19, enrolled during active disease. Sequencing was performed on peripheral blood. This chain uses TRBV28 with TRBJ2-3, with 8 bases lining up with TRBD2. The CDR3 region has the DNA TGTGCCAGCAGTAAGCGGGAGTCGGGCACAGATACGCAGTATTTT. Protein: CASSKRESGTDTQYF.